This paragraph covers one T cell receptor beta chain sequence. Its antigen remains unidentified. Sequencing used immunoSEQ multiplex PCR; TCRdb keeps in-frame clones, though not all of them. The sample lists over 85,000 clones; about 91% were seen once. These data are taken from a study of identifying expanded T cells in peripheral blood. Study results and caveats: About 1.2 clones differed between technical replicates, versus about 17 and 20 over time.

The germline CDR1 and CDR2 sequences are SGHVS and FQNEAQ. The CDR3 is 16 residues long. Trimming took 5 bases from V and 6 from J; bases not matched to a gene: 14. The chain carries TRBV7-8 and TRBJ2-7; 9 positions agree with TRBD1. The TCR was taken from a person aged 18 to 70 in good health. The specimen was blood. The CDR3 loop is CASSLNRGRRMPEQYF. The CDR3 bases are TGTGCCAGCAGCCTAAACAGGGGGCGCCGAATGCCCGAGCAGTACTTC.